This T cell receptor (beta chain) stems from a study of T cells after yellow fever vaccination. For TCR, cDNA came from 5'RACE template switching, which added a universal primer site and UMIs. A single record per CDR3 protein comes from TCRdb applying MiXCR to the 5' RACE reads. The sample consists of about 140,000 distinct CDR3 sequences, around 7.7% of them appearing once. This CDR3 has 13 residues. The germline V gene has CDR1 SGHTA and CDR2 FQGNSA. The V end was cut by 3 bases, the J end by 5 bases, with 11 bases between. This clonotype was detected many times. This TCR was recovered from a man aged 30 to 39 who received the YFV17D yellow fever vaccine. V is TRBV7-2 and J is TRBJ2-7; no clear D. Specimen: CD4+ T cells sorted from PBMCs, collected 5 days after the yellow fever booster vaccination. The CDR3 DNA reads as TGTGCCAGCAGCTTTCGGGTACGCGACGAGCAGTACTTC. Encoded protein: CASSFRVRDEQYF.